A single sample is the source of the 21 T cell receptor beta chains below, sequenced in a study of OX40 agonist ivuxolimab in advanced cancers. Only in-frame clones appear in the TCRdb table, and some are missing; sequencing was by immunoSEQ multiplex PCR. The table records fewer than 45,000 clones, approximately 84% of them present only once. This specimen was CD4+ or CD8+ T cells sorted from blood, taken in a trial of the OX40 agonist ivuxolimab. The receptors here all came from an adult with an advanced solid tumor such as melanoma, head and neck, liver or kidney cancer.

V usage is TRBV10-2 and J usage is TRBJ1-5; D gene unclear. The CDR3 is made up of 13 amino acids. The germline gives CDR1 WSHSY, CDR2 SAAADI. The V end lost 6 bases, the J end lost 2 bases, and 8 bases lay between the germline ends. The CDR3 protein is CASRGGGNQPQHF. In DNA form, the CDR3 reads TGCGCCAGCAGGGGCGGGGGCAATCAGCCCCAGCATTTT.

The V call is TRBV9, the J call TRBJ2-2; D is perhaps TRBD1 (6 bases). Trimming stripped 3 bases from V and 1 base from J, with 10 bases between. Germline-derived CDR1 and CDR2 are SGDLS and YYNGEE. There are 15 residues in the CDR3. CDR3 in DNA: TGTGCCAGCAGCGCACTGACAGGGAACACCGGGGAGCTGTTTTTT. This encodes CASSALTGNTGELFF.

V gene TRBV30 combines with J gene TRBJ1-5, with D possibly being TRBD1 (5 bases). The CDR3 runs 12 residues. V was cut by 5 bases and J by 4 bases, with 9 bases left in between. Germline V gene sequence: CDR1 GTSNPN, CDR2 SVGIG (reference sequence). The CDR3 DNA follows: TGTGCCTGGGATGGGGGGAATCAGCCCCAGCATTTT. This translates into CAWDGGNQPQHF.

The chain uses TRBV7-9 and TRBJ2-3; unclear D gene. This CDR3 region has 12 residues. Trimming took 5 bases from V and 8 from J, leaving 11 bases between them. The V gene's germline CDR1 is SEHNR and CDR2 FQNEAQ (reference sequence). CDR3 bases: TGTGCCAGCAGCCTTGACTCCGGTACGCAGTATTTT. This encodes CASSLDSGTQYF.

This clone turned up a few times. The gene calls are TRBV14 and TRBJ2-7; either TRBD1 or TRBD2 may supply D (5 bases each). CDR3 size: 14 residues. Germline V gene data show CDR1 as SGHDN and CDR2 as FVKESK. V lost 4 bases and J lost 4, with 14 bases in between. The CDR3 sequence: CASSPRGEGYEQYF. The CDR3 coding sequence is TGTGCCAGCAGCCCAAGAGGGGAAGGTTACGAGCAGTACTTC.

The rearrangement joins TRBV6-1 to TRBJ1-5, with unresolved D. The germline V and J ends were trimmed by 7 bases and 9 bases, with 19 bases remaining between them. Germline-derived CDR1 and CDR2 are MNHNS and SASEGT. The CDR3 totals 14 residues. The chain's CDR3 is CASTQSGGFRPQHF. CDR3 in DNA: TGTGCCAGCACTCAAAGCGGAGGGTTTCGGCCCCAGCATTTT.

The chain couples TRBV10-3 to TRBJ1-5; 9 nucleotides agree with TRBD1. CDR1 ENHRY and CDR2 SYGVKD come from the germline V gene. The CDR3 totals 20 residues. Unmatched junction bases numbered 13, after V lost 1 base and J lost 0 bases. CDR3 protein: CAISELIGTGIFYSNQPQHF. The CDR3 nucleotides are TGTGCCATCAGTGAGTTGATCGGGACAGGGATCTTTTATAGCAATCAGCCCCAGCATTTT.

The CDR3 region is CASSNGPFQPQHF. CDR3 sequence (DNA): TGTGCCAGCAGCAACGGGCCATTCCAGCCCCAGCATTTT. This sequence joins TRBV6-5 and TRBJ1-5, with D hard to call. CDR1 and CDR2 from the germline V gene are MNHEY and SVGAGI. The germline V and J ends were trimmed by 6 bases and 7 bases, with 13 bases remaining between them. This CDR3 has 13 residues.

V gene TRBV7-9 combines with J gene TRBJ1-1; 10 bases line up with TRBD1. This CDR3 contains 16 residues. After removal of 5 bases from V and 0 bases from J, the junction contained 6 bases not matched to a gene. Germline V lookup: CDR1 SEHNR, CDR2 FQNEAQ (reference sequence). The CDR3, as DNA: TGTGCCAGCAGCGATCCGGGACAGGGGATGAACACTGAAGCTTTCTTT. It codes for CASSDPGQGMNTEAFF.

This clone was observed once. This sequence joins TRBV2 and TRBJ2-1, with TRBD2 matching 11 bases. Losses at the gene ends were 7 bases for V and 10 bases for J; bases not matched to a gene: 6. The CDR3 loop spans 13 amino acids. Germline V gene lookup returns CDR1 SNHLY and CDR2 FYNNEI. CDR3 residues: CASTPTSGIEQFF. The CDR3 bases are TGTGCCAGCACCCCGACTAGCGGGATAGAGCAGTTCTTC.

This clone was picked up a small number of times. J is TRBJ1-1 and V is TRBV29-1; TRBD1 matches 8 bases. Trimming removed 0 bases from V and 4 bases from J; junction bases left unmatched: 7. Looked up from germline, CDR1 is SQVTM and CDR2 is ANQGSEA. The CDR3 is made up of 15 amino acids. DNA of the CDR3: TGCAGCGTTGAAGATCGCGACAGGGGTTTCACTGAAGCTTTCTTT. As protein: CSVEDRDRGFTEAFF.

The V gene is TRBV5-5, the J gene TRBJ1-5; D is uncertain. This CDR3 has 17 amino acids. Germline CDR1 is SGHKS and CDR2 is YYEKEE (reference sequence). The V gene lost 2 bases and the J gene lost 1 base, with 16 bases spanning the gap. Written as DNA, the CDR3 is TGTGCCAGCAGCTTAAGGGCCGGCTTTGGCAGCAATCAGCCCCAGCATTTT. Amino acid sequence: CASSLRAGFGSNQPQHF.

This rearrangement joins TRBV5-4 to TRBJ2-1, with 9 bases fitting TRBD2. This CDR3 spans 16 amino acids. Germline trimming cut 0 bases from V and 3 bases from J; bases unmatched to any gene: 4. Germline V gene sequence: CDR1 SGHNT, CDR2 YYREEE (reference sequence). The CDR3 region has the DNA TGTGCCAGCAGCTTGGGACTAGCGGACTACTACAATGAGCAGTTCTTC. Its translation is CASSLGLADYYNEQFF.

The chain is built from TRBV11-2 and TRBJ2-5; 9 bases fit TRBD2. This CDR3 comprises 16 residues. The germline CDR1 and CDR2 sequences are SGHAT and FQNNGV. J lost 5 bases, V lost 2 bases, and 9 bases had no gene match. The CDR3 nucleotides are TGTGCCAGCAGCTTAATGGCGGGAGGGCCTGGGGAGACCCAGTACTTC. Translating it yields CASSLMAGGPGETQYF.

V gene TRBV12-2 combines with J gene TRBJ2-3; the table's D gene call, TRBD1, was not cross checked with the DNA. TRBV12-2 is a known pseudogene. The length of the CDR3 is 16 residues. The CDR3 reads CASRLETGSSTDTQYF. The DNA for the CDR3 is TGTGCAAGTCGCTTAGAAACAGGGTCTAGCACAGATACGCAGTATTTT.

The rearrangement links TRBV19 to TRBJ2-7, with 12 bases aligning to TRBD2. The trim removed 4 bases at V and 5 bases at J, leaving 6 bases unmatched. The CDR3 extends over 15 amino acids. CDR1 LNHDA and CDR2 SQIVND come from the germline V gene (reference sequence). CDR3 bases: TGTGCCAGTAGTAGACTAGCGGGAGTAAAGAACGAGCAGTACTTC. Translation: CASSRLAGVKNEQYF.

The rearrangement uses TRBV7-2 and TRBJ2-5; no clear D gene. The ends were cut back, 2 bases at V and 5 bases at J, with 9 bases in the middle. The CDR3 is 13 residues long. Looked up from germline, CDR1 is SGHTA and CDR2 is FQGNSA. CDR3 protein: CASSLKYRETQYF. The DNA of the CDR3 is TGTGCCAGCAGCTTAAAATATCGGGAGACCCAGTACTTC.

This clone was observed a single time. The V gene is TRBV5-4, the J gene TRBJ2-5, with D possibly TRBD2 on 5 matching bases. The germline V gene encodes CDR1 SGHNT and CDR2 YYREEE (reference sequence). V gave up 2 bases and J gave up 2 bases, with 10 bases separating them. The CDR3 has 14 residues. The CDR3 sequence is CASSFRTLQETQYF. CDR3 bases: TGTGCCAGCAGCTTCAGGACTCTTCAAGAGACCCAGTACTTC.

This clone was found once. The chain links TRBV7-9 to TRBJ2-1; 8 bases line up with TRBD2. The CDR3 has 14 residues. Germline CDR1 is SEHNR and CDR2 is FQNEAQ (reference sequence). J gave up 10 bases and V 5 bases, and 10 bases lay outside the gene matches. CDR3 in amino acids: CASSPPGLGIEQFF. The DNA of the CDR3 is TGTGCCAGCAGCCCCCCGGGACTAGGGATCGAGCAGTTCTTC.

A few counts support this clone. The chain uses TRBV18 and TRBJ1-2, with D hard to call. The CDR3 runs 11 residues. Trimming removed 2 bases from V and 3 bases from J, with 1 base in between. CDR1 is KGHSH, CDR2 LQKENI, per germline. The CDR3 coding sequence is TGTGCCAGCTCACCAGACTATGGCTACACCTTC. Translating it yields CASSPDYGYTF.

In this sample, this clone turned up once. The gene calls are TRBV5-4 and TRBJ2-3, with D unresolved. This CDR3 spans 14 amino acids. In germline, CDR1 is SGHNT, CDR2 YYREEE (reference sequence). Between the trimmed V and J ends, which lost 5 bases and 0 bases, there was a span of 10 bases. This chain's CDR3 is CASRSETSTDTQYF. CDR3 DNA sequence: TGTGCCAGCAGGAGCGAGACTAGCACAGATACGCAGTATTTT.